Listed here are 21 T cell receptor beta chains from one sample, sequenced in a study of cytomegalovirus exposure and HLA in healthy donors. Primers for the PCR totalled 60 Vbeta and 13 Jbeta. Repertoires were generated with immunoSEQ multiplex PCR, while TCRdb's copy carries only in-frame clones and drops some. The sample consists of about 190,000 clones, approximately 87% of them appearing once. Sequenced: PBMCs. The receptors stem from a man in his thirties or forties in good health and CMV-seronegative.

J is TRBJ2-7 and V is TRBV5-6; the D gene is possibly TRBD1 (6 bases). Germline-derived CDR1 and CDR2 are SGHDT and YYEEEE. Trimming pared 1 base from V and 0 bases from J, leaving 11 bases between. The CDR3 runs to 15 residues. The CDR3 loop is CASSLIQGSSYEQYF. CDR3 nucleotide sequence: TGTGCCAGCAGCTTGATACAGGGAAGCTCCTACGAGCAGTACTTC.

Written as DNA, the CDR3 is TGTGCCAGCAGCCAAGATTGGCTGGGGGCAGGGAAGGCCGGGGAGCTGTTTTTT. Translated: CASSQDWLGAGKAGELFF. This chain uses TRBV4-2 with TRBJ2-2; weak D call: TRBD1 (6 bases). Germline CDR1 LGHNA, CDR2 YNFKEQ. V lost 0 bases, J lost 6 bases, and 20 bases lay in between. The CDR3 runs 18 residues.

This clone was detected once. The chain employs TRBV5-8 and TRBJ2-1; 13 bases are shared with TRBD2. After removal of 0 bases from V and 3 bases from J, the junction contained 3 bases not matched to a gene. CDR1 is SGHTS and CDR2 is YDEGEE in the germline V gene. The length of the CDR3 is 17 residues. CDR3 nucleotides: TGTGCCAGCAGCTTGGCCGGGACTAGCGGGAACTACAATGAGCAGTTCTTC. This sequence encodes CASSLAGTSGNYNEQFF.

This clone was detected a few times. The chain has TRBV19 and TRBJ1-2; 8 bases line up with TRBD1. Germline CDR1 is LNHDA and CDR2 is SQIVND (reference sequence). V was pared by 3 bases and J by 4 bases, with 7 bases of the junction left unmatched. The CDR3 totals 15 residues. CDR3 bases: TGTGCCAGTAGTATTCAATCCGGGACAGGCTATGGCTACACCTTC. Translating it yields CASSIQSGTGYGYTF.

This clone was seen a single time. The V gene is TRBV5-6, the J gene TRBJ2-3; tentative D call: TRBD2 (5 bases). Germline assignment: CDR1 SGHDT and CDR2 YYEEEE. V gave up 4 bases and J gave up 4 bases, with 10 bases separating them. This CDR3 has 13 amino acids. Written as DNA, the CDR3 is TGTGCCAGCAGCCCGGACGGGGCAGATACGCAGTATTTT. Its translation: CASSPDGADTQYF.

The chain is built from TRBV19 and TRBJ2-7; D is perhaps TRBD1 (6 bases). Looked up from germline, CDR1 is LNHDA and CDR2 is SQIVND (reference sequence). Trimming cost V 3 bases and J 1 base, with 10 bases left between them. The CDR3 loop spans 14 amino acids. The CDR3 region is CASSIAGVSYEQYF. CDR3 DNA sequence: TGTGCCAGTAGTATTGCAGGGGTATCCTACGAGCAGTACTTC.

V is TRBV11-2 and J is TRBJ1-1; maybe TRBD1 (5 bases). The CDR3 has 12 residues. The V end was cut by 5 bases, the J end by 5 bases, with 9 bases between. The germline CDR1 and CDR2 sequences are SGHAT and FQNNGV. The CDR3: CASSVRQTEAFF. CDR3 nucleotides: TGTGCCAGCAGCGTAAGACAGACTGAAGCTTTCTTT.

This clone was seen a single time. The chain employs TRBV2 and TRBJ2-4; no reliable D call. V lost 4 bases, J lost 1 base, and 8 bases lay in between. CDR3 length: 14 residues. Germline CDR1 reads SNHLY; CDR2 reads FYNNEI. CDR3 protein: CASSVLAAKNIQYF. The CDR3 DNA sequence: TGTGCCAGCAGTGTATTGGCTGCCAAAAACATTCAGTACTTC. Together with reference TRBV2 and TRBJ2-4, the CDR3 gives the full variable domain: EPEVTQTPSHQVTQMGQEVILRCVPISNHLYFYWYRQILGQKVEFLVSFYNNEISEKSEIFDDQFSVERPDGSNFTLKIRSTKLEDSAMYFCASSVLAAKNIQYFGAGTRLSVL.

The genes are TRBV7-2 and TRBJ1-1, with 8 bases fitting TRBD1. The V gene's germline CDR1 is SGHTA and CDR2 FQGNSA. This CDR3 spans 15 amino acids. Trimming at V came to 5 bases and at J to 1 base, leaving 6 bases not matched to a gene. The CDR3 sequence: CASSPRTGTNTEAFF. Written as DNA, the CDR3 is TGTGCCAGCAGCCCCCGGACAGGGACGAACACTGAAGCTTTCTTT.

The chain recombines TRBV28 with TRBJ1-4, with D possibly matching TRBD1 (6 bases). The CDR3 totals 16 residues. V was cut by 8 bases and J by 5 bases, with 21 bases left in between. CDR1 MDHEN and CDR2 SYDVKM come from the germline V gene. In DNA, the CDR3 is TGTGCCAGCCTCCGGGACACCTTAACATCGAATGAAAAACTGTTTTTT. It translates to CASLRDTLTSNEKLFF.

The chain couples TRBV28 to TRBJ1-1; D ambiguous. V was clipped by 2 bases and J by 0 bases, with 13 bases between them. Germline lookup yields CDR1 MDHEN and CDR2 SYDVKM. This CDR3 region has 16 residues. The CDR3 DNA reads TGTGCCAGCAGTTTAGGGTTCGAGGTTATGAACACTGAAGCTTTCTTT. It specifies CASSLGFEVMNTEAFF.

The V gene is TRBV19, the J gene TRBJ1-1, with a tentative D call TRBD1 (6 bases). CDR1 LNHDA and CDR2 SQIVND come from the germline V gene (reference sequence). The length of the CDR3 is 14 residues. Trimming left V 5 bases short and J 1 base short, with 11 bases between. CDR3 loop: CASSLMGQNTEAFF. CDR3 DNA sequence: TGTGCCAGTAGTTTGATGGGACAGAACACTGAAGCTTTCTTT.

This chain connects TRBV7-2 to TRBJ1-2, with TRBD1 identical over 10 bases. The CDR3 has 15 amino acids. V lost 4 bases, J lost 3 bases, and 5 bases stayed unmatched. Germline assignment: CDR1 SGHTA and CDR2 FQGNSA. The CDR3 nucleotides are TGTGCCAGCAGCTCCCGGGACAGGGGCGACTATGGCTACACCTTC. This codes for CASSSRDRGDYGYTF.

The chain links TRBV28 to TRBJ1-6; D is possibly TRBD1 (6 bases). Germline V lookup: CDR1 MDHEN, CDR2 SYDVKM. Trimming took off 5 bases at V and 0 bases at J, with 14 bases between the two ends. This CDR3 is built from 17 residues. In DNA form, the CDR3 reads TGTGCCAGCAGTCCGGGACACACGAGCTCCTATAATTCACCCCTCCACTTT. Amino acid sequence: CASSPGHTSSYNSPLHF.

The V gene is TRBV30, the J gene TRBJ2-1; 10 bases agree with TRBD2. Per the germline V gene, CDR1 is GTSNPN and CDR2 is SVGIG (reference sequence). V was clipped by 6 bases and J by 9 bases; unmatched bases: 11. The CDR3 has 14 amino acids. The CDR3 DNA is TGTGCCTGTGAAGAAGCGGGGGGGGTGGTTGAGCAGTTCTTC. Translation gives CACEEAGGVVEQFF.

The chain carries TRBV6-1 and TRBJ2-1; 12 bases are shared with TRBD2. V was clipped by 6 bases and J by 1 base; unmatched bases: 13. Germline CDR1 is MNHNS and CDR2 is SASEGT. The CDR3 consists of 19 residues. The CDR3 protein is CASSESASGGAGSYNEQFF. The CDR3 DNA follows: TGTGCCAGCAGCGAATCGGCTAGCGGGGGGGCAGGATCCTACAATGAGCAGTTCTTC.

The CDR3 sequence: CASSKRSGNYEQYF. The CDR3 nucleotides are TGCGCCAGCAGCAAAAGGTCGGGTAACTACGAGCAGTACTTC. The chain recombines TRBV5-1 with TRBJ2-7; D uncertain. This CDR3 contains 14 residues. V gave up 4 bases and J gave up 3 bases, with 14 bases separating them. Germline V gives CDR1 SGHRS, CDR2 YFSETQ.

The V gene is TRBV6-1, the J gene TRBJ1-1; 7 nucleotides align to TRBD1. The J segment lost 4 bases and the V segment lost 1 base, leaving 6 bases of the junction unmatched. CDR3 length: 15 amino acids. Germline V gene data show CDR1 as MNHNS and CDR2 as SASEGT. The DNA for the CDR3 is TGTGCCAGCAGTGAAGGTAGACAGGGTCCCACTGAAGCTTTCTTT. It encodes CASSEGRQGPTEAFF.

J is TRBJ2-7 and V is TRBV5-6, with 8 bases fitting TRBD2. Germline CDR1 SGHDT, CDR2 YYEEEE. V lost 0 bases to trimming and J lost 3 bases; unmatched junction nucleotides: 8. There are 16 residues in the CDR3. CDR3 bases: TGTGCCAGCAGCTTGGTCCCTAGCGGGCGTTACTACGAGCAGTACTTC. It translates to CASSLVPSGRYYEQYF.

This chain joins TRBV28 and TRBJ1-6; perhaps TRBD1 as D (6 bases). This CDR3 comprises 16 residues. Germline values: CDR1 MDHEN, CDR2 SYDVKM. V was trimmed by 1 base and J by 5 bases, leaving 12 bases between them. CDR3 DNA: TGTGCCAGCAGTTTATCACCAGGGGAAAATAATTCACCCCTCCACTTT. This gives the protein CASSLSPGENNSPLHF.

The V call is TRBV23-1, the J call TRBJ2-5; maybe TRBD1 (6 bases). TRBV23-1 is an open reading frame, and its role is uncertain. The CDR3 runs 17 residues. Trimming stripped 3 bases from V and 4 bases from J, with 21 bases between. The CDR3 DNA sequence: TGCGCCAGCAGTCATAAGATGGACAGACAAAAATTAGAGACCCAGTACTTC. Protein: CASSHKMDRQKLETQYF.